A selection of T cell receptor beta chains follows, all from one sample in a study of post-analysis software for immune sequencing data. One entry per CDR3 protein results from TCRdb running MiXCR on the PCR reads. The table has roughly 400,000 distinct CDR3 sequences, roughly 40% seen once; the top ten hold less than 8%. The sample was blood. The receptors originated from a girl under 10 years old with multiple sclerosis. Both conserved end residues are part of each CDR3. The D gene is left open where the match is weak.

>TRBD2|TRBV29-1|TRBJ2-3
CSVVTLAGVYTQYF
>TRBD2|TRBV28|TRBJ2-5
CASSLREGKQYF
>TRBD1|TRBV18|-
CACSPPGQGAYEQYF
>-|TRBV4-3|-
CASSQSEGTYEQYF
>TRBD1|TRBV20-1|-
CSASSSGQGARPYEQYF
>-|TRBV6-2/TRBV6-3|TRBJ2-3
CASSYKGRVRYF
>TRBD1|TRBV9|TRBJ1-2
CASSVRDRVSYGYTF
>-|TRBV5-1|TRBJ1-6
CASSLRLGTADNSPLHF
>-|TRBV28|TRBJ1-5
CASRQGIASNQPQHF
>-|TRBV20-1|-
CSARNRDWSYEQYF
>-|TRBV7-9|TRBJ2-1
CASSRGLRNNEQFF
>-|TRBV29-1|TRBJ2-5
CSVLGFGSETQYF
>-|TRBV29-1|TRBJ2-7
CSVDGGANSYEQYF
>-|TRBV3-1|TRBJ2-6
CASSPRRAGSGANVLTF
>TRBD2|TRBV4-3|TRBJ2-7
CASSLAGEGPYEQYF
>-|TRBV29-1|TRBJ2-7
CSVEDLITERGSRSSYEQYF
>-|TRBV7-8|TRBJ2-7
CASRGSVFSYEQYF
>-|TRBV5-1|TRBJ1-6
CASSGGFTGTTYNSPLHF
>-|TRBV3-1|TRBJ2-7
CASSQGGVSYEQYF
>-|TRBV3-1|TRBJ2-3
CASTSQGPDTQYF
>-|TRBV13|TRBJ2-5
CASGGQGSKTQYF
>TRBD1|TRBV19|TRBJ1-2
CASSYRGHYGYTF
>TRBD1|TRBV25-1|TRBJ1-5
CASSESGQGYQPQHF
>-|TRBV20-1|TRBJ2-5
CSARDPHSRETQYF
>-|TRBV6-5|TRBJ2-7
CASSSSPGSSGNEQYF
>TRBD2|TRBV2|TRBJ2-3
CASSELRASGRTDTQYF
>TRBD1|TRBV7-3|TRBJ2-7
CASSLTGQGWDEQYF
>TRBD2|TRBV7-2|TRBJ2-3
CASSFASGSTDTQYF
>-|TRBV14|TRBJ2-7
CASSQVRQGYEQYF
>-|TRBV28|TRBJ2-3
CASRNPGDTQYF
>-|TRBV27|TRBJ1-1
CASSLRTLGYTEAFF
>-|TRBV5-6|TRBJ2-7
CASSFFSGGGTRYEQYF
>-|TRBV6-6|TRBJ2-7
CASIDGTVSYEQYF
>-|TRBV6-2/TRBV6-3|TRBJ2-7
CASREGTHSSYEQYF
>-|TRBV12-3/TRBV12-4|TRBJ2-7
CASSLAQNDEQYF
>TRBD1|TRBV7-2|-
CASSTRTGQSLEQYF
>TRBD2|TRBV7-6|TRBJ2-5
CASSLGESGGSQETQYF
>-|TRBV28|TRBJ1-1
CASRPAAVEANTEAFF
>TRBD1|TRBV7-9|TRBJ2-7
CASSLGRGLYSNSYNEQYF